This T cell receptor (beta chain) was found in a study of blood T cell repertoires in COVID-19. Study at large: COVID-19 samples, acute and convalescent, were from the United States, Italy and Spain. From T cells, B-cell-depleted T cells, or PBMCs came the material, which was cDNA or gDNA.

The CDR3 is 15 residues long. Germline V lookup: CDR1 SGHTA, CDR2 FQGNSA. J gave up 9 bases and V 6 bases, and 11 bases lay outside the gene matches. Data came from immunoSEQ multiplex PCR; TCRdb stores just in-frame clones and leaves some out. The sample lists 110,000 to 150,000 clones; approximately 84% were seen once. The participants were between about 18 and 90 years old and came from 24 US areas. Sequencing was carried out using PBMCs or T cells enriched from blood (not recorded which). The gene calls are TRBV7-2 and TRBJ1-6; the match to TRBD1 covers 7 bases. This sequence originates from a middle-aged man with acute COVID-19. Written as DNA, the CDR3 is TGTGCCAGCAGTCAAAGACAGGGAGAGGGTTCACCCCTCCACTTT. This sequence encodes CASSQRQGEGSPLHF.